The rows below give T cell receptor beta chains drawn from one sample of a study of blood T cell repertoires in COVID-19. Measured with immunoSEQ multiplex PCR; TCRdb has only the in-frame clones, and not every one. The profile shows some 130,000 clones, 65% to 90% of them singletons. Sequenced input: peripheral blood. These receptors were obtained from a man older than 75 with acute or convalescent COVID-19. Each CDR3 is given with its conserved first and last residue. Each record gives: D gene, V gene, J gene, clone size, CDR3 DNA, CDR3 protein. A D gene is named only where the DNA matches it firmly. The listing skips clone size in some rows; elsewhere it reads once, few, many or a size class.

D gene: TRBD2
V gene: TRBV6-2/TRBV6-3
J gene: TRBJ2-5
clone size: .
CDR3 DNA: TGTGCCAGCAGTTACTCGGGTGGACTAGCGGGAGAAGAAGGGACCCAGTACTTC
CDR3 protein: CASSYSGGLAGEEGTQYF

D gene: TRBD2
V gene: TRBV7-3
J gene: TRBJ2-5
clone size: few
CDR3 DNA: TGTGCCAGCAGCCTCGCTAGCGGGAGTGAGACCCAGTACTTC
CDR3 protein: CASSLASGSETQYF

D gene: TRBD1
V gene: TRBV28
J gene: TRBJ1-5
clone size: .
CDR3 DNA: TGTGCCAGCAGTTTAGAGGGGGCGGGGAGTCAGCCCCAGCATTTT
CDR3 protein: CASSLEGAGSQPQHF

D gene: .
V gene: TRBV5-1
J gene: TRBJ1-1
clone size: .
CDR3 DNA: TGCGCCAGCAGCGCCGACAGCGTGAACACTGAAGCTTTCTTT
CDR3 protein: CASSADSVNTEAFF

D gene: .
V gene: TRBV4-3
J gene: TRBJ1-1
clone size: .
CDR3 DNA: TGCGCCAGCAGCCAAGAACCACGGACTGAAGCTTTCTTT
CDR3 protein: CASSQEPRTEAFF

D gene: TRBD1
V gene: TRBV15
J gene: TRBJ2-4
clone size: once
CDR3 DNA: TGTGCCACCAGCAGAGTATTGGACAGGGACCAAAACATTCAGTACTTC
CDR3 protein: CATSRVLDRDQNIQYF

D gene: .
V gene: TRBV7-9
J gene: TRBJ1-2
clone size: few
CDR3 DNA: TGTGCCAGCACCCTACAGGGCCCTAACTATGGCTACACCTTC
CDR3 protein: CASTLQGPNYGYTF

D gene: TRBD1
V gene: TRBV5-1
J gene: TRBJ2-7
clone size: .
CDR3 DNA: TGCGCCAGCAGCTTGGAACAGGGGGCGCAGGAGCAGTACTTC
CDR3 protein: CASSLEQGAQEQYF

D gene: TRBD1
V gene: TRBV30
J gene: TRBJ1-6
clone size: .
CDR3 DNA: TGTGCCTGGGCTGGACAGGGCAATTCACCCCTCCACTTT
CDR3 protein: CAWAGQGNSPLHF

D gene: .
V gene: TRBV28
J gene: TRBJ2-7
clone size: .
CDR3 DNA: TGTGCCAGCAGTTTATCGGCAGGGAAAACCTACGAGCAGTACTTC
CDR3 protein: CASSLSAGKTYEQYF

D gene: TRBD2
V gene: TRBV6-6
J gene: TRBJ2-1
clone size: .
CDR3 DNA: TGTGCCACCCGGGTGCGGGGGAACAATGAGCAGTTCTTC
CDR3 protein: CATRVRGNNEQFF

D gene: .
V gene: TRBV10-3
J gene: TRBJ2-2
clone size: .
CDR3 DNA: TGTGCCATCAGTGAAAACAGGGACACCGGGGAGCTGTTTTTT
CDR3 protein: CAISENRDTGELFF

D gene: .
V gene: TRBV7-2
J gene: TRBJ1-6
clone size: .
CDR3 DNA: TGTGCCAGCAGCCTGGGAGACACTGATGGGAATTCACCCCTCCACTTT
CDR3 protein: CASSLGDTDGNSPLHF

D gene: TRBD1
V gene: TRBV9
J gene: TRBJ1-1
clone size: .
CDR3 DNA: TGTGCCAGCAGCCCCCGGACAGGGGGGGTTCTCACTGAAGCTTTCTTT
CDR3 protein: CASSPRTGGVLTEAFF

D gene: TRBD1
V gene: TRBV29-1
J gene: TRBJ1-1
clone size: .
CDR3 DNA: TGCAGCGTTGAAGACCCAAGGACAGGGGGCACTGAAGCTTTCTTT
CDR3 protein: CSVEDPRTGGTEAFF

D gene: .
V gene: TRBV18
J gene: TRBJ2-1
clone size: .
CDR3 DNA: TGTGCCAGCTCCCCGACACCTCACAATGAGCAGTTCTTC
CDR3 protein: CASSPTPHNEQFF

D gene: .
V gene: TRBV19
J gene: TRBJ1-6
clone size: .
CDR3 DNA: TGTGCCAGTAGTATAGCGCCGGCAGGGCAATCACCCCTCCACTTT
CDR3 protein: CASSIAPAGQSPLHF

D gene: .
V gene: TRBV5-1
J gene: TRBJ2-7
clone size: .
CDR3 DNA: TGCGCCAGCAGTCGGACAGAAGTGTACGAGCAGTACTTC
CDR3 protein: CASSRTEVYEQYF

D gene: TRBD2
V gene: TRBV30
J gene: TRBJ2-5
clone size: .
CDR3 DNA: TGTGCCTGGACCGGGACTAGCGGGAGTGTTCCCCAAGAGACCCAGTACTTC
CDR3 protein: CAWTGTSGSVPQETQYF

D gene: .
V gene: TRBV20-1
J gene: TRBJ1-1
clone size: .
CDR3 DNA: TGCAGTGCTAGTAGGGGGACGGTGAACACTGAAGCTTTCTTT
CDR3 protein: CSASRGTVNTEAFF

D gene: TRBD2
V gene: TRBV5-1
J gene: TRBJ2-5
clone size: .
CDR3 DNA: TGCGCCAGCAGCTTTGGGACTAGCGGGGGGGCGGAGACCCAGTACTTC
CDR3 protein: CASSFGTSGGAETQYF

D gene: .
V gene: TRBV3-1/TRBV3-2
J gene: TRBJ1-1
clone size: .
CDR3 DNA: TGTGCCAGCAGCCAAGATCTCTCCTGGGGGGGCACTGAAGCTTTCTTT
CDR3 protein: CASSQDLSWGGTEAFF

D gene: TRBD1
V gene: TRBV7-6
J gene: TRBJ1-3
clone size: .
CDR3 DNA: TGTGCCAGCAGCTTTACAGGGGACTCTGGAAACACCATATATTTT
CDR3 protein: CASSFTGDSGNTIYF

D gene: .
V gene: TRBV20-1
J gene: TRBJ2-4
clone size: .
CDR3 DNA: TGCAGTGCTAGTCGGGGAGTAGCCAAAAACATTCAGTACTTC
CDR3 protein: CSASRGVAKNIQYF

D gene: TRBD2
V gene: TRBV30
J gene: TRBJ2-3
clone size: .
CDR3 DNA: TGTGCCTGGAATAGCGGGAGTGGTACAGATACGCAGTATTTT
CDR3 protein: CAWNSGSGTDTQYF

D gene: .
V gene: TRBV7-2
J gene: TRBJ2-7
clone size: .
CDR3 DNA: TGTGCCAGCAGCCCCTTCTGGGACACGGCCTACGAGCAGTACTTC
CDR3 protein: CASSPFWDTAYEQYF

D gene: .
V gene: TRBV29-1
J gene: TRBJ1-5
clone size: once
CDR3 DNA: TGCAGCGTTGTTACCAGTCTTAATCAGCCCCAGCATTTT
CDR3 protein: CSVVTSLNQPQHF

D gene: .
V gene: TRBV12-5
J gene: TRBJ2-1
clone size: .
CDR3 DNA: TGTGCTAGTGGTTCCCCGGTGGGGGCCAGCTACAATGAGCAGTTCTTC
CDR3 protein: CASGSPVGASYNEQFF

D gene: TRBD2
V gene: TRBV9
J gene: TRBJ2-5
clone size: once
CDR3 DNA: TGTGCCAGCAGCGAGCGGGGGGGCCAAGAGACCCAGTACTTC
CDR3 protein: CASSERGGQETQYF

D gene: .
V gene: TRBV27
J gene: TRBJ2-1
clone size: .
CDR3 DNA: TGTGCCAGCAGTTCGGACAGAGACCTCTACAATGAGCAGTTCTTC
CDR3 protein: CASSSDRDLYNEQFF

D gene: .
V gene: TRBV18
J gene: TRBJ1-2
clone size: .
CDR3 DNA: TGTGCCAGCTCACCAGGTCGAGGGAACTATGGCTACACCTTC
CDR3 protein: CASSPGRGNYGYTF

D gene: .
V gene: TRBV9
J gene: TRBJ1-6
clone size: .
CDR3 DNA: TGTGCCAGCAGCCCTCTCGGTGCGGTCTCCTATAATTCACCCCTCCACTTT
CDR3 protein: CASSPLGAVSYNSPLHF

D gene: .
V gene: TRBV10-3
J gene: TRBJ1-4
clone size: many
CDR3 DNA: TGTGCCATCTCGCGGGACGGTGTGGGTGAAAAACTGTTTTTT
CDR3 protein: CAISRDGVGEKLFF

D gene: TRBD1
V gene: TRBV28
J gene: TRBJ2-1
clone size: .
CDR3 DNA: TGTGCCAGCAGCCCGACAGGGTACAATGAGCAGTTCTTC
CDR3 protein: CASSPTGYNEQFF

D gene: .
V gene: TRBV25-1
J gene: TRBJ1-4
clone size: .
CDR3 DNA: TGTGCCAGCAGTGCACAGGGTGAATGGGAAAAACTGTTTTTT
CDR3 protein: CASSAQGEWEKLFF

D gene: .
V gene: TRBV30
J gene: TRBJ1-1
clone size: .
CDR3 DNA: TGTGCCTGGACTCCGCCGACAGGTAGGGTAGTCGGAGCTTTCTTT
CDR3 protein: CAWTPPTGRVVGAFF

D gene: .
V gene: TRBV11-1
J gene: TRBJ2-3
clone size: .
CDR3 DNA: TGTGCCAGCACCCTAAGGCCGCTAGCTGCAGATACGCAGTATTTT
CDR3 protein: CASTLRPLAADTQYF

D gene: TRBD1
V gene: TRBV9
J gene: TRBJ2-5
clone size: .
CDR3 DNA: TGTGCCAGCAGCGTAGCGGACAGGGGAGGTCAAGAGACCCAGTACTTC
CDR3 protein: CASSVADRGGQETQYF

D gene: .
V gene: TRBV7-3
J gene: TRBJ2-2
clone size: .
CDR3 DNA: TGTGCCAGCAGCTTAATGGGGCAGTTCACCGGGGAGCTGTTTTTT
CDR3 protein: CASSLMGQFTGELFF

D gene: TRBD1
V gene: TRBV19
J gene: TRBJ2-6
clone size: few
CDR3 DNA: TGTGCCAGTAAGGAAGAACAGGGGGCTGTGGGGGCCAACGTCCTGACTTTC
CDR3 protein: CASKEEQGAVGANVLTF

D gene: .
V gene: TRBV9
J gene: TRBJ1-1
clone size: .
CDR3 DNA: TGTGCCAGCAGCGTAGGGCAGGACTACACTGAAGCTTTCTTT
CDR3 protein: CASSVGQDYTEAFF

D gene: .
V gene: TRBV18
J gene: TRBJ2-1
clone size: .
CDR3 DNA: TGTGCCAGCTCACCACCGGTCAGTAACAATGAGCAGTTCTTC
CDR3 protein: CASSPPVSNNEQFF

D gene: TRBD1
V gene: TRBV3-1/TRBV3-2
J gene: TRBJ1-1
clone size: .
CDR3 DNA: TGTGCCAGCAGCCTAGGACAGGGGATCACTGAAGCTTTCTTT
CDR3 protein: CASSLGQGITEAFF

D gene: .
V gene: TRBV29-1
J gene: TRBJ1-2
clone size: .
CDR3 DNA: TGCAGCGTTGAAGAAACCCGGAACTATGGCTACACCTTC
CDR3 protein: CSVEETRNYGYTF

D gene: TRBD2
V gene: TRBV11-3
J gene: TRBJ2-2
clone size: .
CDR3 DNA: TGTGCCAGCAGCTTCGGGGGGGGCACCGGGGAGCTGTTTTTT
CDR3 protein: CASSFGGGTGELFF

D gene: .
V gene: TRBV12-3/TRBV12-4
J gene: TRBJ2-5
clone size: .
CDR3 DNA: TGTGCCAGCAGCCCGGGGGAGACCCAGTACTTC
CDR3 protein: CASSPGETQYF

D gene: .
V gene: TRBV6-5
J gene: TRBJ2-6
clone size: .
CDR3 DNA: TGTGCCAGCAGCGGACAGTCCTCTGGGGCCAACGTCCTGACTTTC
CDR3 protein: CASSGQSSGANVLTF

D gene: TRBD1
V gene: TRBV6-5
J gene: TRBJ2-7
clone size: .
CDR3 DNA: TGTGCCAGCAGTTCGGACAGGATCAGCTACGAGCAGTACTTC
CDR3 protein: CASSSDRISYEQYF

D gene: .
V gene: TRBV5-6
J gene: TRBJ1-1
clone size: many
CDR3 DNA: TGTGCCAGCAGCGCGTACGCAGGTACGGCTTTCTTT
CDR3 protein: CASSAYAGTAFF

D gene: .
V gene: TRBV7-7
J gene: TRBJ2-2
clone size: .
CDR3 DNA: TGTGCCAGCAGCCTAGGCGGGACCGGGGAGCTGTTTTTT
CDR3 protein: CASSLGGTGELFF

D gene: TRBD1
V gene: TRBV7-6
J gene: TRBJ1-2
clone size: .
CDR3 DNA: TGTGCCAGCAGCTTAATGGCAGGGGGCGGCTACACCTTC
CDR3 protein: CASSLMAGGGYTF

D gene: .
V gene: TRBV30
J gene: TRBJ2-3
clone size: .
CDR3 DNA: TGTGCCTGGAGGTCACTAGCAGATACGCAGTATTTT
CDR3 protein: CAWRSLADTQYF

D gene: .
V gene: TRBV3-1/TRBV3-2
J gene: TRBJ2-5
clone size: .
CDR3 DNA: TGTGCCAGCAGCCAAGAAATGGGACACAAAGAGACCCAGTACTTC
CDR3 protein: CASSQEMGHKETQYF

D gene: TRBD1
V gene: TRBV2
J gene: TRBJ1-1
clone size: .
CDR3 DNA: TGTGCCAGCAGTAGGGACAGGGGGCGGACTGAAGCTTTCTTT
CDR3 protein: CASSRDRGRTEAFF

D gene: .
V gene: TRBV7-2
J gene: TRBJ1-1
clone size: .
CDR3 DNA: TGTGCCAGCAGCTCCGACTCGGTGGCTATGAATGAAGCTTTCTTT
CDR3 protein: CASSSDSVAMNEAFF